This T cell receptor beta chain was found in a study of T cell changes during pregnancy in multiple sclerosis. Libraries were prepared by immunoSEQ multiplex PCR; TCRdb keeps only in-frame clonotypes and omits some of them. Of tens of thousands of clones listed, around 93% are singletons. This CDR3 spans 13 amino acids. V was trimmed by 4 bases and J by 4 bases, leaving 12 bases between them. Germline V CDR1 and CDR2: SGHKS, YYEKEE (reference sequence). This chain links TRBV5-5 with TRBJ2-7; D might be TRBD1 (5 bases). The sample consisted of CD4+ T cells from peripheral blood mononuclear cells, taken before pregnancy. The source is a female donor with multiple sclerosis, enrolled in a pregnancy study. The CDR3, as DNA: TGTGCCAGCAGCGCACGACAGAGATACGAGCAGTACTTC. This gives the protein CASSARQRYEQYF.